Sequencing of this T cell receptor beta chain was carried out in a study of cytomegalovirus exposure and HLA in healthy donors. For the study at large: Early on, a data release was issued that held tens of millions of unique TCRs from HLA-typed donors.

Whole-study results and caveats: Later analysis revealed greater clonal expansion in HLA-associated TCR beta chains than in equally common others. It was only CMV serostatus that was available as immune exposure information.

As to this clone: Antigen unknown. An end of the junction does not agree with germline; a read error may underlie this.

This CDR3 has 15 amino acids. From germline, CDR1 is KGHSH and CDR2 LQKENI. PCR involved 60 Vbeta and 13 Jbeta primers. The protocol was immunoSEQ multiplex PCR, while the TCRdb copy is restricted to in-frame clones and leaves out a portion. In total, the table holds around 200,000 clones. Although they were nominally healthy when sampled, donors likely had unrecorded immune exposures. What was sequenced was PBMCs. The chain has TRBV18 and TRBJ1-5; 10 nucleotides match TRBD1. The TCR was taken from a woman between 18 and 30 years old in good health and CMV-seropositive. CDR3 sequence reads: CVSSAGTGGNQPQHF. The DNA of the CDR3 is TGTGTCAGCTCAGCCGGGACAGGGGGCAATCAGCCCCAGCATTTT.